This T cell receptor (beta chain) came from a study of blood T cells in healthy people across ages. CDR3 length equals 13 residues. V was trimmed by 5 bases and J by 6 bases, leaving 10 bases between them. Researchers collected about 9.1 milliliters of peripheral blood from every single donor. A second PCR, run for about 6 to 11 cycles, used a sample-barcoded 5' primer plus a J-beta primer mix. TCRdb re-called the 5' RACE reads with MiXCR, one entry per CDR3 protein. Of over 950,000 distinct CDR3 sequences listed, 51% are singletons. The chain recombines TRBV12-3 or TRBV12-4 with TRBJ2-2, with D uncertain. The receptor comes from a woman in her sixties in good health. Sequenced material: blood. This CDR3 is CASSHGRAGELFF. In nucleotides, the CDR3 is TGTGCCAGCAGTCACGGCCGGGCCGGGGAGCTGTTTTTT.